This entry describes one T cell receptor (beta chain). The data were taken from a study of identifying expanded T cells in peripheral blood. Libraries were prepared by immunoSEQ multiplex PCR; TCRdb keeps only in-frame clonotypes and omits some of them. The table includes 100,000 or so clones, 87% detected once. This TCR was sampled from a person aged 18-69 years in good health. The sequenced material came from blood.

The CDR3 sequence: CASSQGRGIELFF. The CDR3 DNA reads TGTGCCAGCTCTCAAGGGCGGGGTATAGAGCTGTTTTTT. V gene TRBV27 combines with J gene TRBJ2-2, with D possibly being TRBD2 (6 bases). V was pared by 8 bases and J by 11 bases, with 18 bases between. This CDR3 has 13 residues. CDR1 and CDR2 (germline): MNHEY, SMNVEV (reference sequence).